Listed below are T cell receptor beta chains from one sample, sequenced in a study of T cells in localized non-small cell lung cancer. Measured with immunoSEQ multiplex PCR; TCRdb has only the in-frame clones, and not every one. This table holds 39,000 or so clones, about 80% found once. The sequencing used PBMCs, collected before any cancer treatment. The receptors were gathered from a man aged 35-69 years with stage II lung adenocarcinoma. The CDR3 runs from the conserved cysteine through the conserved F or W. D genes are given only for firm matches. The size of a clone is reported for some rows only, either as once, few or many, or as a class for expanded clones.

length: 13
size: NA
D: TRBD1
V: TRBV7-3
J: TRBJ2-1
CDR3: CASSLGQGDEQFF
DNA: TGTGCCAGCAGCTTAGGACAGGGCGATGAGCAGTTCTTC

length: 15
size: few
D: TRBD2
V: TRBV5-1
J: TRBJ2-1
CDR3: CASSFRGDSYNEQFF
DNA: TGCGCCAGCAGCTTTCGGGGGGATTCCTACAATGAGCAGTTCTTC

length: 15
size: NA
D: NA
V: TRBV15
J: TRBJ1-5
CDR3: CATSREGQGNQPQHF
DNA: TGTGCCACCAGCAGAGAGGGGCAGGGGAATCAGCCCCAGCATTTT

length: 16
size: NA
D: NA
V: TRBV7-2
J: TRBJ2-7
CDR3: CASSLGTLPWGYEQYF
DNA: TGTGCCAGCAGCTTAGGCACTCTCCCTTGGGGGTACGAGCAGTACTTC

length: 15
size: NA
D: NA
V: TRBV13
J: TRBJ2-2
CDR3: CASTPGLTNTGELFF
DNA: TGTGCCAGCACCCCGGGGTTAACGAACACCGGGGAGCTGTTTTTT

length: 14
size: NA
D: NA
V: TRBV11-1
J: TRBJ2-7
CDR3: CASSFSSEAYEQYF
DNA: TGTGCCAGCAGCTTCAGCAGCGAGGCCTACGAGCAGTACTTC

length: 15
size: NA
D: NA
V: TRBV18
J: TRBJ1-3
CDR3: CASSPESHSGNTIYF
DNA: TGTGCCAGCTCACCCGAGAGCCACTCTGGAAACACCATATATTTT

length: 15
size: NA
D: NA
V: TRBV5-4
J: TRBJ2-7
CDR3: CASSQARDATYEQYF
DNA: TGTGCCAGCAGCCAAGCGAGGGACGCCACCTACGAGCAGTACTTC

length: 11
size: once
D: NA
V: TRBV10-3
J: TRBJ2-7
CDR3: CAITRSYEQYF
DNA: TGTGCCATCACCCGCTCCTACGAGCAGTACTTC

length: 13
size: NA
D: NA
V: TRBV11-2
J: TRBJ2-5
CDR3: CASSLEVSETQYF
DNA: TGTGCCAGCAGCTTAGAAGTGTCAGAGACCCAGTACTTC

length: 14
size: NA
D: NA
V: TRBV7-9
J: TRBJ2-5
CDR3: CASSFAIPLETQYF
DNA: TGTGCCAGCAGCTTTGCCATCCCCTTGGAGACCCAGTACTTC

length: 15
size: few
D: TRBD2
V: TRBV4-3
J: TRBJ2-7
CDR3: CASSQGLADSYEQYF
DNA: TGCGCCAGCAGCCAGGGACTAGCGGACTCCTACGAGCAGTACTTC

length: 13
size: NA
D: NA
V: TRBV2
J: TRBJ2-2
CDR3: CASSVRSLGELFF
DNA: TGTGCCAGCAGTGTTCGGTCTCTCGGGGAGCTGTTTTTT

length: 13
size: NA
D: NA
V: TRBV4-3
J: TRBJ1-1
CDR3: CASSLFRESEAFF
DNA: TGCGCCAGCAGCCTATTTAGGGAATCTGAAGCTTTCTTT

length: 15
size: NA
D: NA
V: TRBV6-1
J: TRBJ1-5
CDR3: CASRLSGTPTQPQHF
DNA: TGTGCCAGCAGACTCTCCGGGACTCCCACACAGCCCCAGCATTTT

length: 14
size: NA
D: NA
V: TRBV10-3
J: TRBJ2-7
CDR3: CAISVHGSLYEQYF
DNA: TGTGCCATCAGTGTTCACGGGTCTCTCTACGAGCAGTACTTC

length: 14
size: NA
D: NA
V: TRBV5-5
J: TRBJ2-7
CDR3: CASSLVGRSYEQYF
DNA: TGTGCCAGCAGCTTGGTGGGCAGGTCCTACGAGCAGTACTTC

length: 15
size: NA
D: TRBD1
V: TRBV5-6
J: TRBJ2-5
CDR3: CASSLIRGQEETQYF
DNA: TGTGCCAGCAGCTTGATCAGGGGGCAAGAAGAGACCCAGTACTTC

length: 15
size: NA
D: TRBD1
V: TRBV5-1
J: TRBJ2-3
CDR3: CASSLGPDRTDTQYF
DNA: TGCGCCAGCAGCTTGGGGCCGGACAGGACAGATACGCAGTATTTT

length: 16
size: NA
D: NA
V: TRBV5-1
J: TRBJ2-7
CDR3: CASSLWYDRSSYEQYF
DNA: TGCGCCAGCAGCTTGTGGTACGACAGGAGCTCCTACGAGCAGTACTTC

length: 15
size: NA
D: NA
V: TRBV18
J: TRBJ1-6
CDR3: CASSPGQGSNSPLHF
DNA: TGTGCCAGCTCACCAGGGCAGGGGAGTAATTCACCCCTCCACTTT

length: 15
size: NA
D: TRBD1
V: TRBV7-6
J: TRBJ1-4
CDR3: CASASAGTGAEKLFF
DNA: TGTGCCAGCGCCTCGGCCGGGACAGGGGCTGAAAAACTGTTTTTT

length: 16
size: NA
D: TRBD1
V: TRBV7-2
J: TRBJ2-7
CDR3: CASSNPPGQGAYEQYF
DNA: TGTGCCAGCAGCAACCCGCCGGGACAGGGCGCCTACGAGCAGTACTTC

length: 14
size: NA
D: TRBD2
V: TRBV5-8
J: TRBJ2-3
CDR3: CASSLLAGTDTQYF
DNA: TGTGCCAGCAGCTTGCTAGCGGGCACAGATACGCAGTATTTT

length: 13
size: NA
D: TRBD1
V: TRBV28
J: TRBJ2-3
CDR3: CAIPGQGADTQYF
DNA: TGTGCCATACCGGGACAGGGAGCAGATACGCAGTATTTT